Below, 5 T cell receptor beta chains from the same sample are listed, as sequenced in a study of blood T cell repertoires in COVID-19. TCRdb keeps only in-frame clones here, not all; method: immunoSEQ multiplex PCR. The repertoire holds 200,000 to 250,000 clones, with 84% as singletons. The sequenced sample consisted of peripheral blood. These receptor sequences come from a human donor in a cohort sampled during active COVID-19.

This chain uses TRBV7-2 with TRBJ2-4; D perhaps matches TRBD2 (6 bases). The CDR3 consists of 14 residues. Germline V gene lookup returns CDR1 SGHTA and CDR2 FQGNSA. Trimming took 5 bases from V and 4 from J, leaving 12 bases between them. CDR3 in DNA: TGTGCCAGCAGCGTTAGCGGAGGGAAAAACATTCAGTACTTC. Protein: CASSVSGGKNIQYF.

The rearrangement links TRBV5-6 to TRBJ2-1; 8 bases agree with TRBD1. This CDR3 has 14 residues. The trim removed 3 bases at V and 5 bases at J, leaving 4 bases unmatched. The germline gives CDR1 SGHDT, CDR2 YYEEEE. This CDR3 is CASSWTGLNNEQFF. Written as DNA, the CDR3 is TGTGCCAGCAGCTGGACAGGGCTGAACAATGAGCAGTTCTTC.

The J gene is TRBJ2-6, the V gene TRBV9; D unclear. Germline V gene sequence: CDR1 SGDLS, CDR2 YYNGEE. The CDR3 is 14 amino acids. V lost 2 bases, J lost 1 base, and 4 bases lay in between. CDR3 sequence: CASSVQSGANVLTF. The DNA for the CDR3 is TGTGCCAGCAGCGTCCAATCTGGGGCCAACGTCCTGACTTTC.

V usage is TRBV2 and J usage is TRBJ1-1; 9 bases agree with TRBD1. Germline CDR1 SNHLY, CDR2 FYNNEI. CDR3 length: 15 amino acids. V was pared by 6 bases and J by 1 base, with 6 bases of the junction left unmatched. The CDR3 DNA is TGTGCCAGCAGGAGGACAGGGGCGACGAACACTGAAGCTTTCTTT. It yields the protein CASRRTGATNTEAFF. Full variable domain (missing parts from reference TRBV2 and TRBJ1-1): EPEVTQTPSHQVTQMGQEVILRCVPISNHLYFYWYRQILGQKVEFLVSFYNNEISEKSEIFDDQFSVERPDGSNFTLKIRSTKLEDSAMYFCASRRTGATNTEAFFGQGTRLTVV.

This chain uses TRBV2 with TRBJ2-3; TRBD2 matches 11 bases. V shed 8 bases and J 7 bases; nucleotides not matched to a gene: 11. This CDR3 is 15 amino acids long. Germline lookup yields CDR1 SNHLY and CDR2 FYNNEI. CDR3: CASLQGSSGGNTQYF. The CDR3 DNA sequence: TGTGCCAGCCTCCAAGGGTCTAGCGGGGGGAATACGCAGTATTTT.